The 6 T cell receptor beta chains in this list originate from one sample, sequenced in a study of identifying expanded T cells in peripheral blood. Sequenced by immunoSEQ multiplex PCR; TCRdb stores in-frame clones only, minus some. Here the sample spans over 100,000 clones, about 87% being singletons. The specimen was blood. The receptor set was obtained from a person between 18 and 70 years old in good health.

J is TRBJ2-2 and V is TRBV5-6; maybe TRBD2 (6 bases). Trimming stripped 6 bases from V and 9 bases from J, with 27 bases between. CDR3 length equals 17 residues. Germline V CDR1 and CDR2: SGHDT, YYEEEE. CDR3 DNA sequence: TGTGCCAGCACCCTTTACTACCCGATAGCGGCTGGCCGGGAGCTGTTTTTT. Amino acids: CASTLYYPIAAGRELFF.

The V call is TRBV23-1, the J call TRBJ2-5, with 8 bases matching TRBD1. TRBV23-1 is labeled an ORF, and its function is uncertain. The J segment lost 4 bases and the V segment lost 6 bases, leaving 13 bases of the junction unmatched. This CDR3 is 16 amino acids long. The CDR3 sequence is CASSRSSGQGTETQYF. The DNA for the CDR3 is TGCGCCAGCAGCCGATCTTCCGGACAGGGAACAGAGACCCAGTACTTC.

V usage is TRBV7-2 and J usage is TRBJ2-7, with D perhaps TRBD1 or TRBD2 (6 bases each). V was clipped by 5 bases and J by 3 bases, with 11 bases between them. Per the germline V gene, CDR1 is SGHTA and CDR2 is FQGNSA. The CDR3 loop spans 13 amino acids. The CDR3 loop is CASSPGAHYEQYF. The CDR3 DNA follows: TGTGCCAGCAGCCCGGGGGCTCACTACGAGCAGTACTTC. The whole variable domain, filled in from reference TRBV7-2 and TRBJ2-7, reads GAGVSQSPSNKVTEKGKDVELRCDPISGHTALYWYRQSLGQGLEFLIYFQGNSAPDKSGLPSDRFSAERTGGSVSTLTIQRTQQEDSAVYLCASSPGAHYEQYFGPGTRLTVT.

The V and J genes are TRBV5-1 and TRBJ1-3; TRBD1 is a possible D gene (5 bases). V was pared by 0 bases and J by 2 bases, with 9 bases between. The CDR3 sequence is 15 residues long. Germline CDR1 and CDR2: SGHRS and YFSETQ. This chain's CDR3 is CASSLAPTAGNTIYF. The CDR3 coding sequence is TGCGCCAGCAGCTTGGCCCCGACAGCTGGAAACACCATATATTTT.

The rearrangement links TRBV18 to TRBJ1-6; the D is unclear. Trimming removed 3 bases at V and 3 bases at J, with 15 bases between. Germline values: CDR1 KGHSH, CDR2 LQKENI. This CDR3 contains 17 residues. The CDR3 sequence: CASSPGQQTGYNSPLHF. In DNA form, the CDR3 reads TGTGCCAGCTCACCGGGTCAACAAACTGGCTATAATTCACCCCTCCACTTT.

A few counts support this clone. As DNA, the CDR3 is TGTGCCAGCAGCGGCTATGGGGGATCCTCCTACGAGCAGTACTTC. This gives the protein CASSGYGGSSYEQYF. The rearrangement joins TRBV28 to TRBJ2-7; the D call may be TRBD1 or TRBD2 (5 bases each). Trimming pared 6 bases from V and 0 bases from J, leaving 15 bases between. CDR1 and CDR2 from the germline V gene are MDHEN and SYDVKM. The CDR3 totals 15 residues.